Sequencing of this T cell receptor (beta chain) was carried out in a study of CD8 T cells in ankylosing spondylitis. General study findings and limits: A motif of 8 or 9 highly homologous TCR beta variants was seen as apparently characteristic of ankylosing spondylitis blood. Several of the motif variants were reported before in synovial fluid and blood from reactive arthritis.

V was pared by 2 bases and J by 8 bases, with 6 bases between. The CDR3 consists of 11 residues. Quantitative barcoded 5'-RACE was used to prepare TCR beta libraries. TCRdb processed the 5' RACE reads anew with MiXCR; each CDR3 protein has one entry. The profile covers around 250,000 distinct CDR3 sequences, with around 10% appearing a single time and under 7% taken by the ten largest. To note about this clonotype: What it binds is unknown.

This receptor was obtained from a male donor with ankylosing spondylitis or in good health (not recorded which). The sequencing input was blood, either unsorted or a sorted T cell fraction (not recorded which). The chain combines TRBV12-3 or TRBV12-4 with TRBJ1-1; D gene ambiguous. The CDR3 DNA reads as TGTGCCAGCAGTTTAATTGGCGAAGCTTTCTTT. Residues: CASSLIGEAFF.